Shown below are 20 T cell receptor beta chains from a single sample sequenced in a study of blood T cell repertoires in COVID-19. The data were produced by immunoSEQ multiplex PCR, yet TCRdb's version contains in-frame clones alone and is incomplete. This sample has roughly 360,000 clones, with around four fifths found just once. The sample was PBMCs or T cells enriched from blood (not recorded which). These receptors were obtained from a woman aged 45 to 65 who had recovered from COVID-19.

This chain uses TRBV25-1 with TRBJ1-1, with TRBD1 as a possible D gene (5 bases). CDR1 MGHDK and CDR2 SYGVNS come from the germline V gene. V lost 6 bases and J 7 bases, leaving 15 bases between the germline ends. CDR3 length: 13 amino acids. Here the CDR3 reads CASRSVRTSEAFF. Here the CDR3 DNA reads TGTGCCAGCAGATCCGTCAGGACAAGTGAAGCTTTCTTT.

This clone occurred once. V and J are TRBV7-8 and TRBJ1-2; a possible D gene is TRBD1 (6 bases). CDR1 is SGHVS, CDR2 FQNEAQ, per germline. CDR3 size: 16 residues. The ends were cut back, 4 bases at V and 4 bases at J, with 19 bases in the middle. The CDR3 loop reads CASSSGAGAYRYGYTF. CDR3 bases: TGTGCCAGCAGCTCGGGGGCGGGGGCTTACCGCTATGGCTACACCTTC.

CDR3 region: CASSQRIADEQFF. CDR3 DNA: TGCGCCAGCAGCCAAAGAATAGCAGATGAGCAGTTCTTC. The V gene is TRBV4-3, the J gene TRBJ2-1; D is unresolved. The CDR3 has 13 amino acids. The V end lost 2 bases, the J end lost 8 bases, and 10 bases lay between the germline ends. Germline CDR1 reads LGHNA; CDR2 reads YSLEER.

V and J are TRBV11-1 and TRBJ2-2; D possibly corresponds to TRBD1 (6 bases). Trimming removed 1 base at V and 5 bases at J, with 11 bases between. Germline CDR1 reads SGHAT; CDR2 reads FQDESV (reference sequence). The CDR3 consists of 15 residues. CDR3 bases: TGTGCCAGCAGCTTAGGGGACAAGCTGACCGGGGAGCTGTTTTTT. Translating it yields CASSLGDKLTGELFF.

This clone showed up just once. J is TRBJ1-5 and V is TRBV4-1, with 9 bases fitting TRBD1. CDR1 is MGHRA, CDR2 YSYEKL, per germline. V shed 4 bases, J shed 1 base, and the junction held 2 bases outside the gene matches. CDR3 size: 15 residues. CDR3 loop: CASSLGTGSNQPQHF. CDR3 nucleotide sequence: TGCGCCAGCAGCCTCGGGACAGGGAGCAATCAGCCCCAGCATTTT.

In nucleotides, the CDR3 is TGTGCCAGCAGCGAAAGACAGGGGGCGCGAAGGACTGAAGCTTTCTTT. Translating it yields CASSERQGARRTEAFF. The chain is built from TRBV7-2 and TRBJ1-1; 10 bases map to TRBD1. The V segment lost 5 bases and the J segment 5 bases; nucleotides outside the gene matches: 11. Germline values: CDR1 SGHTA, CDR2 FQGNSA. The CDR3 contains 16 residues.

The CDR3 DNA follows: TGTGCCAGCAGCTATGAGGGCGGGACTAGGGCAGCTTTCTTT. Translation gives CASSYEGGTRAAFF. This sequence joins TRBV7-2 and TRBJ1-1, with D maybe TRBD1 (5 bases). The CDR3 spans 14 residues. Trimming took off 4 bases at V and 10 bases at J, with 19 bases between the two ends. Germline CDR1 is SGHTA and CDR2 is FQGNSA.

The chain carries TRBV4-3 and TRBJ2-7; perhaps TRBD2 as D (6 bases). Trimming pared 3 bases from V and 2 bases from J, leaving 11 bases between. This CDR3 has 14 residues. The germline gives CDR1 LGHNA, CDR2 YSLEER. The DNA for the CDR3 is TGCGCCAGCAGCCAGGCGCGGGGACCCTACGAGCAGTACTTC. This codes for CASSQARGPYEQYF.

The chain employs TRBV12-3 or TRBV12-4 and TRBJ1-2, with D possibly TRBD1 on 6 matching bases. This CDR3 is 13 amino acids long. Trimming removed 6 bases from V and 1 base from J, with 9 bases in between. In DNA form, the CDR3 reads TGTGCCAGCAGACGGACAGATAACTATGGCTACACCTTC. It translates to CASRRTDNYGYTF.

This chain connects TRBV3-1 (or the pseudogene TRBV3-2) to TRBJ2-1, with D tentatively TRBD1 (6 bases). CDR1 and CDR2 (germline): LGHDT, YNNKEL (reference sequence). This CDR3 has 19 residues. Trimming shortened V by 0 bases and J by 7 bases, and 25 bases separated the two germline ends. The CDR3 sequence: CASSQELRMGRGKGNEQFF. DNA for the CDR3: TGTGCCAGCAGCCAAGAATTGAGGATGGGCAGGGGAAAGGGTAATGAGCAGTTCTTC.

The V and J genes are TRBV7-9 and TRBJ2-3; D unclear. The CDR3 sequence is 14 residues long. Germline CDR1 and CDR2: SEHNR and FQNEAQ (reference sequence). With 10 bases removed from V and 0 bases from J, the gap between germline ends came to 14 bases. DNA of the CDR3: TGTGCCAACTCCAGGCGTCCTAGCACAGATACGCAGTATTTT. Residues: CANSRRPSTDTQYF.

V gene TRBV27 combines with J gene TRBJ2-2; possibly TRBD1 for D (5 bases). The V end lost 6 bases, the J end lost 8 bases, and 16 bases lay between the germline ends. Looked up from germline, CDR1 is MNHEY and CDR2 is SMNVEV (reference sequence). The CDR3 spans 14 residues. CDR3 residues: CASRRQFPTGELFF. CDR3 sequence (DNA): TGTGCCAGCAGGAGACAGTTCCCAACAGGGGAGCTGTTTTTT.

The chain combines TRBV6-2 or TRBV6-3 with TRBJ2-7; TRBD2 aligns across 8 bases. The germline CDR1 and CDR2 sequences are MNHEY and SVGEGT. The CDR3 length is 13 residues. V was clipped by 6 bases and J by 1 base; unmatched bases: 2. This CDR3 is CASSLAGSYEQYF. The CDR3, as DNA: TGTGCCAGCAGCCTAGCGGGTTCCTACGAGCAGTACTTC.

This sequence joins TRBV27 and TRBJ1-4, with 8 bases matching TRBD1. There are 17 residues in the CDR3. The V gene end was trimmed by 2 bases and the J gene end by 2 bases; junction bases not matched to a gene: 7. Germline lookup yields CDR1 MNHEY and CDR2 SMNVEV (reference sequence). The CDR3 spells CASSLLGQGTTNEKLFF. DNA of the CDR3: TGTGCCAGCAGTTTACTCGGACAGGGTACGACTAATGAAAAACTGTTTTTT.

The table lists this clone with a few counts. V and J are TRBV4-1 and TRBJ1-4, with D possibly being TRBD1 (6 bases). The V end lost 4 bases, the J end lost 3 bases, and 12 bases lay between the germline ends. Germline V gives CDR1 MGHRA, CDR2 YSYEKL. The CDR3 spans 15 residues. CDR3 DNA sequence: TGCGCCAGCAGCCCCGGGACATTGGCTAATGAAAAACTGTTTTTT. It encodes CASSPGTLANEKLFF.

The chain joins TRBV7-2 to TRBJ2-5; tentatively, D is TRBD1 (8 bases). Germline V gene sequence: CDR1 SGHTA, CDR2 FQGNSA. The CDR3 contains 15 residues. Between the trimmed V and J ends, which lost 4 bases and 5 bases, there was a span of 17 bases. The CDR3 loop is CASSSQGGGRETQYF. The CDR3 DNA reads TGTGCCAGCAGCTCACAGGGGGGGGGCAGGGAGACCCAGTACTTC.

The V gene is TRBV20-1, the J gene TRBJ1-1; no firm D call. The CDR3 covers 11 residues. Germline V gene data show CDR1 as DFQATT and CDR2 as SNEGSKA (reference sequence). Trimming pared 5 bases from V and 5 bases from J, leaving 9 bases between. The CDR3 nucleotides read TGCAGTGCTGGGCCCCAGACTGAAGCTTTCTTT. Its protein product is CSAGPQTEAFF.

The gene calls are TRBV7-2 and TRBJ1-5; D uncertain. Trimming stripped 1 base from V and 10 bases from J, with 11 bases between. The germline V gene encodes CDR1 SGHTA and CDR2 FQGNSA. The CDR3 contains 13 residues. The CDR3, as DNA: TGTGCCAGCAGCTTAGGACTCGGTGGACCCCAGCATTTT. It is translated as CASSLGLGGPQHF.

The V gene is TRBV7-2, the J gene TRBJ1-4, with a weak D call TRBD1 (5 bases). Trimming stripped 1 base from V and 6 bases from J, with 15 bases between. The CDR3 contains 16 residues. Germline V gene lookup returns CDR1 SGHTA and CDR2 FQGNSA. The CDR3 coding sequence is TGTGCCAGCAGCTTAGATGGGGCAGGGCGACATGAAAAACTGTTTTTT. It yields the protein CASSLDGAGRHEKLFF.

The J gene is TRBJ1-6, the V gene TRBV6-5; a possible D gene is TRBD1 (6 bases). The length of the CDR3 is 13 residues. Trimming stripped 6 bases from V and 5 bases from J, with 8 bases between. Per germline, CDR1 MNHEY and CDR2 SVGAGI. The CDR3: CASRDRNNSPLHF. CDR3 nucleotides: TGTGCCAGCAGGGACAGAAATAATTCACCCCTCCACTTT.